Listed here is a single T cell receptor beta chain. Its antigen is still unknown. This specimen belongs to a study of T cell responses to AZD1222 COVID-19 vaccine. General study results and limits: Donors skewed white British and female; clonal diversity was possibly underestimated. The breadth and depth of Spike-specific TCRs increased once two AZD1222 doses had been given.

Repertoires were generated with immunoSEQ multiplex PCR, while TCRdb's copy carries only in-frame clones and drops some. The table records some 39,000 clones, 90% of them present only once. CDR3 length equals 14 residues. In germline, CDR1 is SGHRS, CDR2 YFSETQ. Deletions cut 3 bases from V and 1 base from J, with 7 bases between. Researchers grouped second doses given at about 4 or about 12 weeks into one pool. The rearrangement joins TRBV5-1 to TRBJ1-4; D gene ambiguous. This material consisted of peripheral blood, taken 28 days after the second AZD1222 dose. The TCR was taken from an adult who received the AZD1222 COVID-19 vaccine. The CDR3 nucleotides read TGCGCCAGCAGCTCAGGTTTAACTAATGAAAAACTGTTTTTT. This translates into CASSSGLTNEKLFF.